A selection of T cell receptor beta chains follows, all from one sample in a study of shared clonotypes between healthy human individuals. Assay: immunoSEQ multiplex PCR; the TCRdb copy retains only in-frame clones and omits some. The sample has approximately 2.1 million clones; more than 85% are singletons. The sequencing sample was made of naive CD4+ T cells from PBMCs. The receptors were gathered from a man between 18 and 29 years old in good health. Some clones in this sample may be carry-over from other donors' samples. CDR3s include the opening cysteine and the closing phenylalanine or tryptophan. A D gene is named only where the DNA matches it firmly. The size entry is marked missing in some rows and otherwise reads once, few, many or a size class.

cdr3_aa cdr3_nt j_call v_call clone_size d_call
CASSQEPGAGGSNQPQHF TGTGCCAGCAGTCAAGAACCGGGGGCCGGAGGGAGCAATCAGCCCCAGCATTTT TRBJ1-5 TRBV4-2 . .
CATDRANQPQHF TGTGCCACCGACAGGGCCAATCAGCCCCAGCATTTT TRBJ1-5 TRBV28 . TRBD1
CAISGPERGGYGYTF TGTGCCATCAGCGGCCCGGAACGGGGGGGGTATGGCTACACCTTC TRBJ1-2 TRBV10-3 . .
CASSLRPQGTNQETQYF TGCGCCAGCAGCCTGCGGCCGCAGGGAACTAACCAAGAGACCCAGTACTTC TRBJ2-5 TRBV5-1 . .
CASSDYDTGYGYTF TGTGCCAGCAGTGATTACGATACCGGCTATGGCTACACCTTC TRBJ1-2 TRBV6-4 . .
CAWRRQGASTEAFF TGTGCCTGGAGGCGCCAGGGGGCCAGCACTGAAGCTTTCTTT TRBJ1-1 TRBV30 few TRBD1
CASSHIDRGLWTQYF TGTGCCAGTAGTCACATCGACAGGGGGCTGTGGACCCAGTACTTC TRBJ2-5 TRBV19 . TRBD1
CASSRTPGTLVGGYTF TGTGCCAGCAGCCGAACACCCGGGACCTTAGTGGGAGGCTACACCTTC TRBJ1-2 TRBV14 . .
CAWSPLTDTQYF TGTGCCTGGAGTCCCCTGACGGATACGCAGTATTTT TRBJ2-3 TRBV30 . .
CSAWREGGYTF TGCAGCGCGTGGAGGGAGGGCGGCTACACCTTC TRBJ1-2 TRBV29-1 few .
CASWGSLYGYTF TGTGCCAGTTGGGGCAGCCTCTATGGCTACACCTTC TRBJ1-2 TRBV19 . .
CASSQGGQETQYF TGCGCCAGCAGCCAGGGGGGTCAAGAGACCCAGTACTTC TRBJ2-5 TRBV5-1 . .
CASSHPRGATDTQYF TGTGCCAGTAGCCATCCCCGGGGGGCTACGGATACGCAGTATTTT TRBJ2-3 TRBV19 . .
CASSMEAGRGGEQYF TGCGCCAGCAGCATGGAGGCGGGACGCGGGGGCGAGCAGTACTTC TRBJ2-7 TRBV5-1 . TRBD2
CASRLEMNTEAFF TGCGCCAGCAGGCTGGAGATGAACACTGAAGCTTTCTTT TRBJ1-1 TRBV5-1 . .
CASQSLRGTEAFF TGTGCCAGCCAAAGTCTAAGGGGCACTGAAGCTTTCTTT TRBJ1-1 TRBV14 once .
CASSLGGGSGNTIYF TGTGCCAGCAGCTTAGGGGGCGGAAGTGGAAACACCATATATTTT TRBJ1-3 TRBV7-2 . .
CASSFLQDGEQYF TGTGCCAGCAGCTTTTTGCAGGATGGCGAGCAGTACTTC TRBJ2-7 TRBV7-8 . .
CASSPRPGQESAEQYF TGCGCCAGCAGCCCCAGACCGGGACAGGAATCGGCAGAGCAGTACTTC TRBJ2-7 TRBV5-1 . TRBD1
CASSLELNTDTQYF TGTGCCAGCAGCTTAGAGCTAAACACAGATACGCAGTATTTT TRBJ2-3 TRBV7-2 . .
CASSGHGPRAEAFF TGTGCCAGCAGTGGGCACGGCCCGAGGGCTGAAGCTTTCTTT TRBJ1-1 TRBV2 . .
CASRTPGQGYGYTF TGCGCCAGCAGAACACCGGGACAGGGCTATGGCTACACCTTC TRBJ1-2 TRBV4-1 . TRBD1
CAWREGTRFYRETQYF TGTGCCTGGAGGGAAGGGACTAGATTTTACCGAGAGACCCAGTACTTC TRBJ2-5 TRBV30 . TRBD2
CASTQTNYGYTF TGTGCCAGCACCCAGACAAACTATGGCTACACCTTC TRBJ1-2 TRBV6-1 once .
CASTAGLGNTEAFF TGTGCCAGCACGGCGGGGCTCGGGAACACTGAAGCTTTCTTT TRBJ1-1 TRBV6-1 . .
CASSPPGLNTEAFF TGTGCCAGCAGTCCGCCGGGGCTAAACACTGAAGCTTTCTTT TRBJ1-1 TRBV6-5 . .
CASSFRAGTNYGYTF TGTGCCAGCAGCTTCAGAGCAGGGACTAACTATGGCTACACCTTC TRBJ1-2 TRBV7-9 . .
CASSEQGPGGTNEKLFF TGTGCCAGCAGCGAACAGGGGCCGGGTGGAACTAATGAAAAACTGTTTTTT TRBJ1-4 TRBV28 . TRBD1
CASRHSGRTLPVSALFF TGCGCCAGCAGACATAGCGGGAGAACCCTACCAGTATCGGCACTGTTTTTT TRBJ2-2 TRBV5-1 . TRBD2
CASWAGTGGIYGYTF TGTGCCAGCTGGGCCGGGACAGGGGGGATCTATGGCTACACCTTC TRBJ1-2 TRBV6-6 . TRBD1
CASSPGQGIHEQYF TGCGCCAGCAGCCCAGGACAGGGAATCCACGAGCAGTACTTC TRBJ2-7 TRBV4-1 . TRBD1
CASSQASGEKLFF TGTGCCAGCAGTCAGGCGAGCGGGGAAAAACTGTTTTTT TRBJ1-4 TRBV9 . .
CASSTRLAANTGELFF TGTGCCAGCAGCACCCGACTAGCGGCGAACACCGGGGAGCTGTTTTTT TRBJ2-2 TRBV28 . TRBD2
CASSWEPAGTAKGGYTF TGCGCCAGCAGCTGGGAACCAGCCGGGACAGCAAAAGGGGGCTACACCTTC TRBJ1-2 TRBV5-1 . TRBD1
CASRPNSGTQYNEQFF TGTGCCAGCAGACCAAACAGCGGGACCCAGTACAATGAGCAGTTCTTC TRBJ2-1 TRBV11-2 . TRBD2
CAISVGSQETQYF TGTGCCATCAGTGTGGGCAGCCAAGAGACCCAGTACTTC TRBJ2-5 TRBV10-3 . .
CASSTDSNQPQHF TGTGCCAGCAGCACTGACAGCAATCAGCCCCAGCATTTT TRBJ1-5 TRBV6-1 . .
CASDPGLSTGELFF TGCGCCAGCGACCCGGGACTATCAACCGGGGAGCTGTTTTTT TRBJ2-2 TRBV5-1 . TRBD2
CSAADQYEQYF TGCAGTGCAGCGGACCAATACGAGCAGTACTTC TRBJ2-7 TRBV20-1 . .
CASTRGPNSGNTIYF TGTGCCAGCACCAGAGGGCCCAACTCTGGAAACACCATATATTTT TRBJ1-3 TRBV27 . .
CASSHPGIYTGELFF TGCGCCAGCAGCCACCCAGGGATTTACACCGGGGAGCTGTTTTTT TRBJ2-2 TRBV4-1 once .
CATSRVGQGSYNEQFF TGTGCCACCAGCAGAGTTGGACAGGGCTCCTACAATGAGCAGTTCTTC TRBJ2-1 TRBV15 . TRBD1
CASSFGGTEANYGYTF TGTGCCAGCAGTTTCGGTGGGACAGAGGCTAACTATGGCTACACCTTC TRBJ1-2 TRBV28 . TRBD1
CASSLLGSGLASTDTQYF TGTGCCAGCAGCCTCCTCGGTAGCGGCCTAGCTAGCACAGATACGCAGTATTTT TRBJ2-3 TRBV7-2 . .
CASSLNWGSGEPYEQYF TGTGCCAGCAGTTTAAACTGGGGTTCGGGGGAACCCTACGAGCAGTACTTC TRBJ2-7 TRBV28 once .
CASSSGGYNEQFF TGTGCCAGCAGTTCGGGTGGGTACAATGAGCAGTTCTTC TRBJ2-1 TRBV28 . .
CASSQEGSTEAFF TGCGCCAGCAGCCAAGAAGGCTCCACTGAAGCTTTCTTT TRBJ1-1 TRBV4-3 . .
CASSLTPGTSGRGYNEQFF TGCGCCAGCAGCTTGACCCCCGGGACTAGCGGGAGGGGATACAATGAGCAGTTCTTC TRBJ2-1 TRBV5-1 . TRBD2
CASSQNSPYEQYF TGTGCCAGCTCACAGAACAGTCCCTACGAGCAGTACTTC TRBJ2-7 TRBV18 . .
CASRFEGGRRSSYEQYF TGCGCCAGCAGATTCGAAGGGGGGCGGAGGAGCTCCTACGAGCAGTACTTC TRBJ2-7 TRBV5-1 . .
CASSQGISGELFF TGTGCCAGCAGCCAGGGGATATCCGGGGAGCTGTTTTTT TRBJ2-2 TRBV11-3 . .
CASSLGPGGEQYF TGTGCCAGCAGCTTGGGCCCAGGGGGCGAGCAGTACTTC TRBJ2-7 TRBV5-6 . TRBD1
CASSLLGGTNTEAFF TGCGCCAGCAGCTTGCTAGGGGGAACGAACACTGAAGCTTTCTTT TRBJ1-1 TRBV5-1 . .
CASSSKGSRYEQYF TGTGCCAGCAGTTCGAAGGGTTCGCGCTACGAGCAGTACTTC TRBJ2-7 TRBV6-5 . .
CASSPYSGRGDIYEQYF TGTGCCAGCTCACCCTATAGCGGGAGAGGCGATATTTACGAGCAGTACTTC TRBJ2-7 TRBV18 . TRBD2
CASSLALDRANEKLFF TGCGCCAGCAGCTTGGCCCTAGACAGGGCTAATGAAAAACTGTTTTTT TRBJ1-4 TRBV5-1 . TRBD1